This T cell receptor beta chain was sequenced in a study of shared clonotypes between healthy human individuals (dated by TCRdb to 2020 to 2022). About the study as a whole: A couple of women and three men aged 18 to 49 years were included in the cohort. Per donor, leukapheresis produced somewhere between about 0.85 and 10 billion PBMCs. Different laboratories and diverse techniques were used to prepare libraries and sequence TCR repertoires, to increase sequencing depth and limit assay-specific biases. To estimate repertoire size and how much clonotypes are shared between individuals, the study performed deep sequencing of blood TCR repertoires from a few healthy adults. For each donor, CD4 naive and CD4 memory were each given three plates, CD8 naive was given two plates, and CD8 memory was given one plate.

General findings and caveats noted by the study authors: Pairwise subsampling indicated that sequencing depth was expected to affect the degree of clonotype sharing among donors. Naive subsets generally had larger estimated clonotype richness than memory subsets. Only blood was sampled, and tissue TCR repertoires likely differ from those in blood. Compared with non-shared clonotypes, clonotypes shared by all four sorted-subset donors had higher generation probabilities. Sharing across a few donors was observed for approximately 5% of naive CD4, over 3% of naive CD8, roughly 2.4% of memory CD4, and around 0.42% of memory CD8 clonotypes. Rarefaction of sorted-subset datasets indicated incomplete sequencing despite the large sequencing depth. The genetic and exposure-history diversity represented was limited by the small number of donors.

For the CD8 naive samples, CD45RO-negative cells were positively selected for CCR7, yielding a CD45RA+CCR7+ population from which TemRA cells were excluded. Donors were healthy HIV-negative adults with no recently reported acute infections or vaccinations. Every donor was a Caucasian adult living in Nashville, Tennessee, USA. Blood was obtained by leukapheresis, after which PBMCs were separated by Ficoll-Histopaque density gradient centrifugation and cryopreserved in liquid nitrogen vapor phase. Analytical flow cytometry was used to check the purity and quantity of every magnetically sorted T cell population. From each sorted fraction, genomic DNA was isolated and quantified by UV absorbance on a Nanodrop 2000c. Using the deep immunoSEQ assay, multiplex PCR amplified TCR CDR3 regions from genomic DNA. For each cell subset, the extracted genomic DNA was distributed evenly across all wells of several immunoSEQ 96-well plates, and each plate served as one replicate. For sorted subsets, each replicate PCR was loaded with about 0.2 ug genomic DNA, equivalent to about 30,000 T cell genomes. Purified libraries were quantified with a Qubit 3.0 fluorometer, sized on a Bioanalyzer 2100, and re-quantified with the KAPA Library Quantification kit. Each immunoSEQ 96-well plate was sequenced on its own single-read 150-cycle Illumina NextSeq 550 flow cell. The authors' analysis ran thus. Because the immunoSEQ output included only junctional sequences and no quality scores, the filtering could not be the same as the filtering used for full-length reads. Sequences were annotated with PyIR, a Python wrapper for IgBLAST v1.9, using IMGT germline references to assign V/J genes and CDR3. Any read was removed if the V/J assignment was weak (E-value above 1e-6), the CDR3 was missing, or the read contained stop codons, out-of-frame junctions, or ambiguous translated residues. V3J clonotypes were defined as sequences sharing the same inferred V gene, J gene, and CDR3 amino acid sequence. Percentage overlap between repertoires was calculated by dividing the number of shared unique clonotypes by the size of the smaller repertoire. RTK rarefaction, the Chao1 estimator, and Recon v2.1 estimates of unobserved clonotypes were used to assess repertoire richness. Generation probabilities were computed with OLGA for all TCRbeta clonotypes obtained by the gDNA method from several donors. Held by TCRdb, this immuneACCESS table contains in-frame sequences only and omits some clones. Under half of the omission traces to an unresolved V gene where checked; the cause of the rest is unknown. The DNA was the basis for D and trimming; V, J and clone size are from that table. The sample has roughly 2,000,000 clones on record, less than 95% of them singletons. The ten most abundant clones make up 1% to 1.5% of the sample.

The count of this clone is one. Which antigen it targets is not known. Per-base quality was not reported, and no clone a single base away is much larger than it. Its CDR3 holds 14 amino acids, cysteine through phenylalanine. Left in the record is the CDR3 DNA by itself, 42 bases read in frame from the first base. V and J lose 4 bases and 1 base, and a span of 7 bases separates them. CDR1 and CDR2 are read off the germline V gene (reference sequence) as SEHNR and FQNEAQ. The rearranged segments are TRBV7-9 and TRBJ2-2; the D gene is not confidently resolved. The origin of this receptor is a man younger than 30 in good health. The source material was naive CD8+ T cells sorted from blood. Per the publication, the cell subset or site label means: CD45RA+CCR7+. CDR3 protein: CASSSVQNTGELFF. The DNA sequence reads TGTGCCAGCAGCTCTGTCCAGAACACCGGGGAGCTGTTTTTT.